This T cell receptor (beta chain) was sequenced for a study of early T cells in non-severe SARS-CoV-2 infection. This clonotype has ten or more counts. What it binds is unknown. Findings of the study overall: VDJdb-based annotation leaned toward anti-spike CD8 responses and missed private and CD4 specificities.

Individual cDNA molecules each received unique molecular identifiers attached to them. In TCRdb, the 5' RACE reads were re-called with MiXCR into one record per CDR3 protein. The sample carries tens of thousands of distinct CDR3 sequences, around 16% recorded once. V lost 8 bases to trimming and J lost 7 bases, with 16 bases between them. The CDR3 is made up of 13 amino acids. The chain recombines TRBV12-3 or TRBV12-4 with TRBJ2-3; D perhaps matches TRBD2 (6 bases). The TCR sequence derives from an adult who was a healthcare worker with PCR-confirmed SARS-CoV-2 infection or an uninfected control (not recorded which). The sample was whole blood, taken at baseline. The CDR3 DNA follows: TGTGCCAGCGGGCTGGATGGACTATATACGCAGTATTTT. It translates to CASGLDGLYTQYF.